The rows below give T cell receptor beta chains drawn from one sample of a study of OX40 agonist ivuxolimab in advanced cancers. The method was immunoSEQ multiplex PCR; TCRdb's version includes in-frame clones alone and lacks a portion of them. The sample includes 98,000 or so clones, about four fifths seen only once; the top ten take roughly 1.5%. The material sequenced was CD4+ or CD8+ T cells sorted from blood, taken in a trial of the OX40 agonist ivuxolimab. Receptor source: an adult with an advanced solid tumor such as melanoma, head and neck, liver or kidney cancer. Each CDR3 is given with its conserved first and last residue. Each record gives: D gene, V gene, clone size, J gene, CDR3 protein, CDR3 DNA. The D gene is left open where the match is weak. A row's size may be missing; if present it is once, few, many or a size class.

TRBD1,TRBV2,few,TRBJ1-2,CASSPRDSYGYTF,TGTGCCAGCAGTCCCCGGGACAGCTATGGCTACACCTTC
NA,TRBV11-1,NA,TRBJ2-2,CASRFTGLKDGGELFF,TGTGCCAGCAGGTTTACAGGGTTAAAGGACGGCGGGGAGCTGTTTTTT
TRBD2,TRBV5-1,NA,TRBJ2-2,CASSLALRGGDTGELFF,TGCGCCAGCAGCTTGGCCTTAAGGGGAGGGGACACCGGGGAGCTGTTTTTT
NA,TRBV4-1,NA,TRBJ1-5,CASSQDRGSYSNQPQHF,TGCGCCAGCAGCCAAGATAGGGGCAGTTATAGCAATCAGCCCCAGCATTTT
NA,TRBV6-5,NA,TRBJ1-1,CASIGAVRTEAFF,TGTGCCAGCATCGGCGCGGTCCGCACTGAAGCTTTCTTT
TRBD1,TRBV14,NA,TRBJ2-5,CASSQRTGGAETQYF,TGTGCCAGCAGCCAGAGGACAGGGGGCGCGGAGACCCAGTACTTC
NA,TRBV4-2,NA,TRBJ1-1,CASSQQGGREAFF,TGTGCCAGCAGCCAACAAGGGGGTAGAGAAGCTTTCTTT
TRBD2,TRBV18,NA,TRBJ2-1,CASSRTSGGVDDEQFF,TGTGCCAGCTCGCGGACTAGCGGGGGGGTCGACGATGAGCAGTTCTTC
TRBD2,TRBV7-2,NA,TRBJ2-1,CASSLPQRAGVNEQFF,TGTGCCAGCAGCCTCCCTCAAAGAGCGGGAGTTAATGAGCAGTTCTTC
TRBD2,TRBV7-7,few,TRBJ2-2,CASSLGLAGGPDTGELFF,TGTGCCAGCAGCCTGGGACTAGCGGGGGGGCCGGATACCGGGGAGCTGTTTTTT
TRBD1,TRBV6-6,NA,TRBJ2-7,CASSYGTGTHEQYF,TGTGCCAGCAGTTACGGGACAGGGACCCACGAGCAGTACTTC
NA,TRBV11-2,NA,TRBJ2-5,CASSLDKIRSETQYF,TGTGCCAGCAGCTTAGATAAAATACGGTCCGAGACCCAGTACTTC
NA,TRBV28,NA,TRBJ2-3,CASSLLSDTQYF,TGTGCCAGCAGTCTTTTGTCAGATACGCAGTATTTT
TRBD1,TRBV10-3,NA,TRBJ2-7,CATNPAGTGVSYEQYF,TGTGCCACCAACCCAGCCGGGACAGGGGTGAGCTACGAGCAGTACTTC
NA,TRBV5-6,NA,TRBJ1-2,CASRRQSNYGYTF,TGTGCCAGCAGAAGACAGTCTAACTATGGCTACACCTTC
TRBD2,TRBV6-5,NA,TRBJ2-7,CASSPSGGGYEQYF,TGTGCCAGCAGCCCATCCGGGGGGGGCTACGAGCAGTACTTC
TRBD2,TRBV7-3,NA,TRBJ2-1,CASSLKTLQTSGSYNEQFF,TGTGCCAGCAGCTTAAAAACCCTCCAGACTAGCGGGTCTTACAATGAGCAGTTCTTC
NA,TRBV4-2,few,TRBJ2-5,CASSQDYGKETQYF,TGTGCCAGCAGCCAAGATTATGGGAAAGAGACCCAGTACTTC
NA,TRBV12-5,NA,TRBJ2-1,CASGLVHEQFF,TGTGCTAGTGGTTTGGTCCATGAGCAGTTCTTC
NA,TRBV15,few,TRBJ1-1,CATSRETALEAFF,TGTGCCACCAGCAGAGAGACAGCCCTTGAAGCTTTCTTT
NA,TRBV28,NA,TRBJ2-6,CASREGALAGANVLTF,TGTGCCAGCAGGGAGGGGGCTTTGGCTGGGGCCAACGTCCTGACTTTC
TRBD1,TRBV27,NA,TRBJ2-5,CASSLLGTGDQETQYF,TGTGCCAGCAGTTTACTAGGGACAGGGGACCAAGAGACCCAGTACTTC
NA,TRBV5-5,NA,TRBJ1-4,CASSSGQPLNEKLFF,TGTGCCAGCAGCTCGGGGCAGCCCCTTAATGAAAAACTGTTTTTT
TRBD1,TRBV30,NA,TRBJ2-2,CAWTRTGGTGELFF,TGTGCCTGGACCAGGACAGGCGGCACCGGGGAGCTGTTTTTT
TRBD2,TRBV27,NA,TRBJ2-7,CASSPLVIAGVYEQYF,TGTGCCAGCAGTCCCCTAGTAATAGCGGGAGTTTACGAGCAGTACTTC
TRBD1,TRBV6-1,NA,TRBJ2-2,CASSSGQHTGELFF,TGTGCCAGCAGTTCGGGACAGCACACCGGGGAGCTGTTTTTT
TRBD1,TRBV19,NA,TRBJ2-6,CASSSPGRTGALTGANVLTF,TGTGCCAGTAGTAGCCCCGGTAGGACAGGAGCCTTAACTGGGGCCAACGTCCTGACTTTC
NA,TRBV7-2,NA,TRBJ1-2,CASSYDPAGGATNYGYTF,TGTGCCAGCAGCTACGACCCAGCGGGGGGCGCGACTAACTATGGCTACACCTTC
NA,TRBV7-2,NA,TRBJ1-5,CASSTSGSSNQPQHF,TGTGCCAGCAGCACTTCCGGGTCGAGCAATCAGCCCCAGCATTTT
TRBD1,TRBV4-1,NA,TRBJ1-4,CASSQDLQGAGNEKLFF,TGCGCCAGCAGCCAAGATTTGCAGGGGGCGGGGAATGAAAAACTGTTTTTT
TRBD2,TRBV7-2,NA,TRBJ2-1,CASSLELAGGNEQFF,TGTGCCAGCAGCTTAGAGTTAGCGGGCGGGAATGAGCAGTTCTTC
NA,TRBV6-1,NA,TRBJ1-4,CASSEDTGPYEKLFF,TGTGCCAGCAGTGAAGACACAGGGCCTTATGAAAAACTGTTTTTT
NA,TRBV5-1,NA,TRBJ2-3,CASSPPGGRSTDTQYF,TGCGCCAGCAGCCCCCCCGGGGGTAGGAGCACAGATACGCAGTATTTT
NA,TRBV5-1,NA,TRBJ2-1,CASSLVTGRFNEQFF,TGCGCCAGCAGCTTAGTGACAGGGAGGTTTAATGAGCAGTTCTTC
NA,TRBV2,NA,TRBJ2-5,CASSEATGQETQYF,TGTGCCAGCAGTGAAGCGACAGGACAAGAGACCCAGTACTTC